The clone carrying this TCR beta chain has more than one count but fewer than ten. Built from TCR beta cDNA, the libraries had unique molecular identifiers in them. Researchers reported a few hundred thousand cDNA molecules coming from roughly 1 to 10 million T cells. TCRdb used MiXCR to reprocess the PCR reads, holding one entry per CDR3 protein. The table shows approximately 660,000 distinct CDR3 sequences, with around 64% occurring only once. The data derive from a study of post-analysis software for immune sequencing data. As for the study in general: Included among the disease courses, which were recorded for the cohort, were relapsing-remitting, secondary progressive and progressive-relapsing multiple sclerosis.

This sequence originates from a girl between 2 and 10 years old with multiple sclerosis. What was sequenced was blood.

In DNA, the CDR3 is TGTGCCAGCAGCCAAGTCTGGGACACAGGAGACGGCTATGGCTACACCTTC. Its translation: CASSQVWDTGDGYGYTF. The rearrangement uses TRBV3-1 and TRBJ1-2, with a possible D match to TRBD1 (6 bases). V gave up 1 base and J gave up 4 bases, with 19 bases separating them. The CDR3 extends over 17 amino acids. Germline values: CDR1 LGHDT, CDR2 YNNKEL (reference sequence).